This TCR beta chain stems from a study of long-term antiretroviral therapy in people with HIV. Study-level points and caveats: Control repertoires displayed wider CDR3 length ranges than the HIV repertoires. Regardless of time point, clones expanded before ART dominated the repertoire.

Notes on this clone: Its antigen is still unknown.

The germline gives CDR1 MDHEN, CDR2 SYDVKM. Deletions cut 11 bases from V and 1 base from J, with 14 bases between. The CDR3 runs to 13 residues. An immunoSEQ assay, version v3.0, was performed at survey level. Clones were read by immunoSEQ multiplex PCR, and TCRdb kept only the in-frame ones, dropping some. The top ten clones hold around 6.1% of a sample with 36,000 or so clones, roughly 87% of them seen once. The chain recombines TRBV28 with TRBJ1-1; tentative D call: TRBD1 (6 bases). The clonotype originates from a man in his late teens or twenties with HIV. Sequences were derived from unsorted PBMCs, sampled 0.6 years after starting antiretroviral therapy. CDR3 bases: TGTGCCGCCCGAGGGGGAAAGAACACTGAAGCTTTCTTT. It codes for CAARGGKNTEAFF.